This T cell receptor (beta chain) is from a study of CD8 T cells in ankylosing spondylitis. TCRdb independently ran MiXCR on the 5' RACE reads; one entry per CDR3 protein. The sample lists 150,000 or so distinct CDR3 sequences, around 17% occurring once. Trimming took off 3 bases at V and 0 bases at J, with 15 bases between the two ends. The CDR3 runs to 15 residues. Per germline, CDR1 DFQATT and CDR2 SNEGSKA (reference sequence). The sample holds many counts of this clonotype. The V gene is TRBV20-1, the J gene TRBJ2-7; tentatively, D is TRBD1 (5 bases). This receptor was obtained from a male donor with ankylosing spondylitis or in good health (not recorded which). The sequenced sample consisted of blood, either unsorted or a sorted T cell fraction (not recorded which). The CDR3 DNA is TGCAGTGCTAGGCCCTCGACAGAGAGCTCCTACGAGCAGTACTTC. This codes for CSARPSTESSYEQYF.